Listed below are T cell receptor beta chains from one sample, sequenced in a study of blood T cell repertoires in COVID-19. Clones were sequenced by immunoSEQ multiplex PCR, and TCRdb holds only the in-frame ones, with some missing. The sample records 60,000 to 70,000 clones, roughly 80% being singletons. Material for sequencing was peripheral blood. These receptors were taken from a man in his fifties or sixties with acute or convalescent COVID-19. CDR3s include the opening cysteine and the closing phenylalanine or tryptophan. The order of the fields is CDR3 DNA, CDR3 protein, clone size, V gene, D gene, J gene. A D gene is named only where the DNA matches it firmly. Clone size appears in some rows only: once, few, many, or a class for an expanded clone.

DNA: TGTGCCTGGAGTGAAGCCAAGGGAGGGTCACCCCTCCACTTT
CDR3: CAWSEAKGGSPLHF
size: -
V: TRBV30
D: -
J: TRBJ1-6

DNA: TGTGCCAGCAGTTACACCGAAATCAGTGAGCAGTTCTTC
CDR3: CASSYTEISEQFF
size: -
V: TRBV6-5
D: -
J: TRBJ2-1

DNA: TGCGCCAGCAGCCAGGGACTAGCGGGTGGCCAAGAGACCCAGTACTTC
CDR3: CASSQGLAGGQETQYF
size: -
V: TRBV4-1
D: TRBD2
J: TRBJ2-5

DNA: TGCAGTGCTAGTCTAACAGGGGGGAACACTGAAGCTTTCTTT
CDR3: CSASLTGGNTEAFF
size: -
V: TRBV20-1
D: TRBD1
J: TRBJ1-1

DNA: TGTGCCAGCAGCAAAGAAAACACGTATAATTCACCCCTCCACTTT
CDR3: CASSKENTYNSPLHF
size: -
V: TRBV21-1
D: -
J: TRBJ1-6

DNA: TGTGCCAGCAGCTTAGACGACGCTCGGGCCCAGTACTTC
CDR3: CASSLDDARAQYF
size: -
V: TRBV11-2
D: -
J: TRBJ2-5

DNA: TGTGCCAGCAGTTACTCCACGGGACTAGCGGGGCTCAATGAGCAGTTCTTC
CDR3: CASSYSTGLAGLNEQFF
size: -
V: TRBV6-2/TRBV6-3
D: TRBD2
J: TRBJ2-1

DNA: TGCGCCAGTACAGCGAACACTGAAGCTTTCTTT
CDR3: CASTANTEAFF
size: -
V: TRBV10-2
D: -
J: TRBJ1-1

DNA: TGTGCCAGCAGTTTACCGGGGACAGGGGGTCAGTTCTTC
CDR3: CASSLPGTGGQFF
size: -
V: TRBV27
D: TRBD1
J: TRBJ2-1

DNA: TGTGCCAGCAGTAGAGGGTTCCCAGATACGCAGTATTTT
CDR3: CASSRGFPDTQYF
size: -
V: TRBV6-2/TRBV6-3
D: -
J: TRBJ2-3

DNA: TGTGCCAGCAGCCCCCGGCGGGGACTAGATTGCAATTTT
CDR3: CASSPRRGLDCNF
size: -
V: TRBV3-1/TRBV3-2
D: TRBD2
J: TRBJ2-3

DNA: TGTGCCAGCAGCTTAGATAGGGGGGGAAACAATGAGCAGTTCTTC
CDR3: CASSLDRGGNNEQFF
size: once
V: TRBV7-2
D: -
J: TRBJ2-1

DNA: TGTGCCAGCAGTCTCGGGACAGGGGGAGGCAATCAGCCCCAGCATTTT
CDR3: CASSLGTGGGNQPQHF
size: -
V: TRBV7-8
D: TRBD1
J: TRBJ1-5

DNA: TGTGCCAGCAGCTTAGGTTGGGCTACCTCCTCCTACAATGAGCAGTTCTTC
CDR3: CASSLGWATSSYNEQFF
size: -
V: TRBV11-2
D: -
J: TRBJ2-1

DNA: TGTGCCACCAGCAGAGATTCTCAGGGAAGCTATGGCTACACCTTC
CDR3: CATSRDSQGSYGYTF
size: -
V: TRBV15
D: -
J: TRBJ1-2

DNA: TGTGCCAGCAGCCCCCAAGGGGCGGACACTGAAGCTTTCTTT
CDR3: CASSPQGADTEAFF
size: -
V: TRBV7-9
D: -
J: TRBJ1-1

DNA: TGCAGCGCCCTGGGGGGGGGTAAAAGTGAGCAGTTCTTC
CDR3: CSALGGGKSEQFF
size: -
V: TRBV29-1
D: TRBD2
J: TRBJ2-1

DNA: TGTGCCAGTAGCCGGGAATTCCCCGAAGCTTTCTTT
CDR3: CASSREFPEAFF
size: -
V: TRBV19
D: -
J: TRBJ1-1

DNA: TGTGCCATCAGTGACACAGAATCCAAAAACATTCAGTACTTC
CDR3: CAISDTESKNIQYF
size: once
V: TRBV10-3
D: -
J: TRBJ2-4

DNA: TGTGCCAGCAGCCAAACAACGTACAATGAGCAGTTCTTC
CDR3: CASSQTTYNEQFF
size: few
V: TRBV7-9
D: -
J: TRBJ2-1

DNA: TGTGCCAGCAGTTTCGTGGCAGGGGATGAGACCCAGTACTTC
CDR3: CASSFVAGDETQYF
size: -
V: TRBV27
D: -
J: TRBJ2-5